These 15 T cell receptor beta chains originate from one sample sequenced in a study of graft-versus-host responses after intestinal transplantation listed by TCRdb under 2021. The receptor library was made with the immunoSEQ multiplex PCR assay. The immuneACCESS repertoire file appears here via TCRdb, limited to in-frame rearrangements. These files lack a portion of the clones; in checked studies, under half of the deficit traces to unresolved V genes, and the cause of the others is not known. In all, the sample holds about 4,600 clones, and about 30% of those were seen once. In total, the top ten clones hold 4.7% of the sample. In the paper's terms, the time point label means: cells obtained before transplantation from donor or recipient. This sample comprised alloreactive CD4+ T cells from a mixed lymphocyte reaction culture, obtained before intestinal transplant. The cell subset or site label, as the study defines it: CFSE-low proliferating T cells sorted from roughly six-day pre-transplant mixed lymphocyte reaction (GvH or HvG direction). These receptors came from a human patient who received an intestinal transplant.

By share, this clone ranks as large. The chain uses TRBV6-1 and TRBJ2-1; D is undetermined. Trimming took off 5 bases at V and 5 bases at J, with 10 bases between the two ends. This CDR3 spans 13 amino acids. Germline CDR1 is MNHNS and CDR2 is SASEGT. The CDR3, as DNA: TGTGCCAGCAGTCGGCTTCTAAACAATGAGCAGTTCTTC. Protein sequence: CASSRLLNNEQFF.

The chain combines TRBV6-1 with TRBJ2-1, with 9 bases fitting TRBD2. V lost 2 bases, J lost 5 bases, and 7 bases stayed unmatched. From germline, CDR1 is MNHNS and CDR2 SASEGT. The CDR3 totals 16 residues. The CDR3 nucleotides are TGTGCCAGCAGTGAATTGATGCCTAGCGGGAACAATGAGCAGTTCTTC. Its translation: CASSELMPSGNNEQFF.

This clone was found a few times. The V call is TRBV19, the J call TRBJ2-1; D is uncertain. CDR1 and CDR2 (germline): LNHDA, SQIVND (reference sequence). V dropped 6 bases and J dropped 3 bases, with 18 bases sitting between them. CDR3 size: 16 residues. The CDR3 sequence: CASSSRTAKDYNEQFF. DNA for the CDR3: TGTGCCAGTAGCTCCCGGACGGCAAAGGACTACAATGAGCAGTTCTTC.

V and J are TRBV6-6 and TRBJ1-1, with no clear D. There are 12 residues in the CDR3. V lost 0 bases and J 7 bases, leaving 6 bases between the germline ends. The V gene's germline CDR1 is MNHNY and CDR2 SVGAGI (reference sequence). The CDR3 region is CASSYSGYEAFF. The CDR3 DNA reads as TGTGCCAGCAGTTACTCAGGCTATGAAGCTTTCTTT.

In its sample, this clone is medium-sized. The chain recombines TRBV28 with TRBJ2-5, with D tentatively TRBD1 (6 bases). Germline V gene lookup returns CDR1 MDHEN and CDR2 SYDVKM. The CDR3 contains 14 residues. Trimming pared 2 bases from V and 7 bases from J, leaving 14 bases between. The CDR3, as DNA: TGTGCCAGCAGTTTAAACACCCGAGGGGGGACCCAGTACTTC. Translation: CASSLNTRGGTQYF.

Sample share makes this clone medium-sized. This sequence joins TRBV7-9 and TRBJ2-4; 7 bases are shared with TRBD1. CDR3 length: 16 residues. Germline CDR1 is SEHNR and CDR2 is FQNEAQ (reference sequence). J was trimmed by 2 bases and V by 2 bases; bases with no gene match: 6. CDR3 DNA: TGTGCCAGCAGCTTAAAAGGGGGCTCGACCAAAAACATTCAGTACTTC. It specifies CASSLKGGSTKNIQYF.

The chain links TRBV10-3 to TRBJ2-7, with 7 bases lining up with TRBD2. The CDR3 contains 15 residues. V gave up 3 bases and J gave up 5 bases; unmatched junction bases: 10. From germline, CDR1 is ENHRY and CDR2 SYGVKD. CDR3 residues: CAISENPAGVNEQYF. CDR3 nucleotides: TGTGCCATCAGTGAAAACCCCGCGGGAGTGAACGAGCAGTACTTC.

The chain couples TRBV29-1 to TRBJ2-5; tentative D call: TRBD2 (6 bases). The CDR3 covers 15 residues. The germline V gene encodes CDR1 SQVTM and CDR2 ANQGSEA. The CDR3 DNA reads TGCAGGCGGCGGGGCTATCTGGGACTGCAAGAGACCCAGTACTTC. Amino acids: CRRRGYLGLQETQYF.

The chain carries TRBV6-1 and TRBJ2-7; the D gene is possibly TRBD1 (6 bases). Germline CDR1 is MNHNS and CDR2 is SASEGT. This CDR3 has 15 residues. V dropped 2 bases and J dropped 3 bases, with 14 bases sitting between them. CDR3: CASSESTGTYYEQYF. In nucleotides, the CDR3 is TGTGCCAGCAGTGAATCAACAGGGACCTACTACGAGCAGTACTTC.

The chain joins TRBV11-2 to TRBJ2-7; 7 bases agree with TRBD1. The V gene's germline CDR1 is SGHAT and CDR2 FQNNGV. Unmatched junction bases numbered 7, after V lost 3 bases and J lost 5 bases. There are 14 residues in the CDR3. The CDR3 DNA is TGTGCCAGCAGCTTGCAGTCACAGGGGAACGAGCAGTACTTC. Translating it yields CASSLQSQGNEQYF.

This clone appeared a few times. This sequence joins TRBV30 and TRBJ1-6; D is undetermined. V was clipped by 3 bases and J by 7 bases, with 13 bases between them. Germline lookup yields CDR1 GTSNPN and CDR2 SVGIG (reference sequence). This CDR3 comprises 14 residues. The CDR3, as DNA: TGTGCCTGGAGGGTGTCGCAGCAGAATTCACCCCTCCACTTT. It encodes CAWRVSQQNSPLHF.

This clone rates as medium-sized (0.01 to 0.1%). The chain recombines TRBV2 with TRBJ2-5, with TRBD1 identical over 7 bases. Germline V gene lookup returns CDR1 SNHLY and CDR2 FYNNEI. There are 14 residues in the CDR3. The V gene end was trimmed by 5 bases and the J gene end by 1 base; junction bases not matched to a gene: 4. The CDR3 bases are TGTGCCAGCAGTCCCGACAGGGCCCAAGAGACCCAGTACTTC. Translation gives CASSPDRAQETQYF.

The count of this clone is one. J is TRBJ2-1 and V is TRBV28; no clear D. Germline CDR1 and CDR2: MDHEN and SYDVKM. The V end was cut by 3 bases, the J end by 0 bases, with 9 bases between. There are 15 residues in the CDR3. CDR3 bases: TGTGCCAGCAGTTTCCCCCCTCCCTCCTACAATGAGCAGTTCTTC. Translation gives CASSFPPPSYNEQFF.

This clone appeared a few times. Since a much larger clone is just one base distant, this may be a read error. The rearrangement joins TRBV5-8 to TRBJ1-4; tentative D call: TRBD1 (5 bases). Trimming took 3 bases from V and 0 from J, leaving 6 bases between them. Germline V CDR1 and CDR2: SGHTS, YDEGEE. CDR3 length: 14 amino acids. The CDR3 DNA reads as TGTGCCAGCAGCTCGGGGGCAACTAATGAAAAACTGTTTTTT. As protein: CASSSGATNEKLFF. Variable domain in full (rest from reference TRBV5-8 and TRBJ1-4): EAGVTQSPTHLIKTRGQQATLRCSPISGHTSVYWYQQALGLGLQFLLWYDEGEERNRGNFPPRFSGRQFPNYSSELNVNALELEDSALYLCASSSGATNEKLFFGSGTQLSVL.

In its sample, this clone was seen a few times. The chain combines TRBV7-2 with TRBJ1-6; D not certain. Between the trimmed V and J ends, which lost 5 bases and 0 bases, there was a span of 8 bases. CDR1 and CDR2 (germline): SGHTA, FQGNSA. This CDR3 is 15 amino acids long. The CDR3 protein is CASSTSSSYNSPLHF. DNA of the CDR3: TGTGCCAGCAGCACCAGTAGCTCCTATAATTCACCCCTCCACTTT.